The T cell receptor beta chain under discussion was sequenced for a study of Ad26.COV2.S vaccination and SARS-CoV-2 variants. Findings of the study overall: TCR breadth and depth analyses may have underestimated total T cell responses.

Treatment described: about 20 received Ad26.COV2.S at low or high dose, single or two shots; 5 received placebo; per-sample allocation not given. It was on day 63 after the first vaccine or placebo injection that samples were taken. Adults aged 18-55 years in Boston included the donor. The data were produced by immunoSEQ multiplex PCR, yet TCRdb's version contains in-frame clones alone and is incomplete. This sample has more than 400,000 clones, with about 90% found just once. J was trimmed by 2 bases and V by 2 bases; bases with no gene match: 7. Looked up from germline, CDR1 is GTSNPN and CDR2 is SVGIG (reference sequence). The CDR3 totals 15 residues. Regarding this clone: The antigen remains unidentified.

The clonotype originates from a person between 18 and 65 years old who received the Ad26.COV2.S COVID-19 vaccine or a placebo. The starting material was peripheral blood, obtained in a trial of Ad26.COV2.S vaccine versus placebo. J is TRBJ2-5 and V is TRBV30, with 8 bases matching TRBD1. CDR3: CAWSKGQGGQETQYF. CDR3 sequence (DNA): TGTGCCTGGAGTAAAGGACAGGGTGGTCAAGAGACCCAGTACTTC.